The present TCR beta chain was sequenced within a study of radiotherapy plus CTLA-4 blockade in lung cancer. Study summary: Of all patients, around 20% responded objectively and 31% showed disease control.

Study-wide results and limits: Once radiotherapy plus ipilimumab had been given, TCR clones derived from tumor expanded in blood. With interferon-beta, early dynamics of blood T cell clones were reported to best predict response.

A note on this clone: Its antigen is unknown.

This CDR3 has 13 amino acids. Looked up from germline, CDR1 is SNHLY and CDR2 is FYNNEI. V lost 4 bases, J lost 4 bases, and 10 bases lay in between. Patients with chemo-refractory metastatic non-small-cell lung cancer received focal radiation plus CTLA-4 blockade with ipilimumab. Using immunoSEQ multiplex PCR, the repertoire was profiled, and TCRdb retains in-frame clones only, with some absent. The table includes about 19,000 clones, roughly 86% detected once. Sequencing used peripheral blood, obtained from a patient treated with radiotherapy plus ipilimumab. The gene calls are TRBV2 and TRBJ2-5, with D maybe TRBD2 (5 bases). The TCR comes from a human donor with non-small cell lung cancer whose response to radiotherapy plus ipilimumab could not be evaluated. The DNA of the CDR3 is TGTGCCAGCAGTGGGAGCGGTGTAGAGACCCAGTACTTC. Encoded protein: CASSGSGVETQYF.